This TCR beta chain was captured in a study of tumor-infiltrating lymphocytes in primary liver carcinoma. This clonotype was seen just once. Losses at the gene ends were 7 bases for V and 10 bases for J; bases not matched to a gene: 12. The CDR3 loop spans 14 amino acids. Germline CDR1 and CDR2: MDHEN and SYDVKM. Total RNA (approximately 0.5 ug) served as template for TCR beta cDNA synthesis primed by a constant-region primer. Construction of TCR beta libraries relied on three successive nested multiplex PCR rounds employing slightly modified ARM-PCR. The first two PCR rounds used TRBV1-TRBV30 forward primers with a C-beta reverse primer, 10 cycles each. TCRdb analysed the multiplex PCR reads with MiXCR anew, one entry per CDR3 protein. The table records approximately 300,000 distinct CDR3 sequences, 50% to 70% of them present only once. The source of the blood RNA was unsorted whole blood, and germline DNA was extracted as well.

The sequence was collected from a man in his forties with primary liver carcinoma and hepatitis B virus infection. Material for sequencing was peripheral blood. The chain has TRBV28 and TRBJ2-1; 8 bases are a match to TRBD2. CDR3 loop: CASTLHYLAGEQFF. The CDR3, as DNA: TGTGCCAGCACCCTGCATTACTTAGCGGGAGAGCAGTTCTTC.